Following are 5 T cell receptor beta chains from one sample sequenced in a study of cytomegalovirus exposure and HLA in healthy donors. The PCR had 60 Vbeta and 13 Jbeta primers. Data came from immunoSEQ multiplex PCR; TCRdb stores just in-frame clones and leaves some out. The table shows about 250,000 clones, with roughly 80% occurring only once. Input material: PBMCs. These receptors originate from a girl aged 2-10 years in good health and CMV-seronegative.

This chain uses TRBV11-3 with TRBJ2-1, with TRBD2 as a possible D gene (5 bases). Germline loops: CDR1 SGHNT, CDR2 YENEEA. The CDR3 loop spans 12 amino acids. Trimming pared 5 bases from V and 10 bases from J, leaving 12 bases between. As DNA, the CDR3 is TGTGCCAGCAGCCCGGAGTCGGGAGAGCAGTTCTTC. It encodes CASSPESGEQFF.

This clone was found once. This chain uses TRBV19 with TRBJ2-6; no definite D call. CDR1 LNHDA and CDR2 SQIVND come from the germline V gene (reference sequence). V dropped 6 bases and J dropped 4 bases, with 10 bases sitting between them. This CDR3 has 14 amino acids. The CDR3 protein is CASRTPRGANVLTF. DNA for the CDR3: TGTGCCAGTAGGACTCCGAGGGGGGCCAACGTCCTGACTTTC. Based on the CDR3 plus reference TRBV19 and TRBJ2-6, the full variable domain is DGGITQSPKYLFRKEGQNVTLSCEQNLNHDAMYWYRQDPGQGLRLIYYSQIVNDFQKGDIAEGYSVSREKKESFPLTVTSAQKNPTAFYLCASRTPRGANVLTFGAGSRLTVL.

The V gene is TRBV7-2, the J gene TRBJ2-7, with D unresolved. V lost 3 bases, J lost 2 bases, and 8 bases lay in between. The CDR3 sequence is 13 residues long. Germline assignment: CDR1 SGHTA and CDR2 FQGNSA. The CDR3 sequence is CASSFGGAYEQYF. CDR3 sequence (DNA): TGTGCCAGCAGCTTTGGCGGAGCCTACGAGCAGTACTTC.

Notes on this clone: At one end the junction does not follow the germline gene, possibly because of a read error. CDR3 in amino acids: CASSAQRFRIF. DNA of the CDR3: TGCGCCAGCAGCGCCCAGCGCTTTAGGATCTTC. V gene TRBV5-1 combines with J gene TRBJ2-1; D is ambiguous. Germline CDR1 and CDR2: SGHRS and YFSETQ. This CDR3 contains 11 residues.

This clone has a handful of counts. The rearrangement uses TRBV6-5 and TRBJ2-5; 7 bases agree with TRBD2. The CDR3 consists of 15 residues. The V gene end was trimmed by 0 bases and the J gene end by 7 bases; junction bases not matched to a gene: 8. Germline V gene sequence: CDR1 MNHEY, CDR2 SVGAGI. The CDR3 sequence is CASSYSRGGVGTQYF. The CDR3 nucleotides are TGTGCCAGCAGTTACTCGCGTGGGGGGGTCGGGACCCAGTACTTC.